The next 26 T cell receptor beta chains were all read from a single sample in a study of vaccination effects on CD4 cells after COVID-19. Antigen-specific CD4+ T cells were expanded (with viral peptide pools) by the ViraFEST assay ahead of sequencing. Culture proceeded for approximately 9 days, and CD4+ T cells were then isolated. Confirmation by PCR established that the person had SARS-CoV-2 infection between March and December 2020. Everyone in the study got two shots of either the BNT162b2 or mRNA-1273 vaccine. Using immunoSEQ multiplex PCR, the repertoire was profiled, and TCRdb retains in-frame clones only, with some absent. This table holds some 15,000 clones, nearly 80% found once. These receptors' antigens are unknown. Sequenced material: CD4+ T cells from PBMCs cultured with HCoV-NL63 spike peptides, taken after COVID-19 vaccination. Source of these receptors: a human donor who had a prior SARS-CoV-2 infection.

J is TRBJ2-7 and V is TRBV12-3 or TRBV12-4; D may be TRBD1 (5 bases). Trimming took 1 base from V and 6 from J, leaving 7 bases between them. The CDR3 totals 12 residues. The CDR3 sequence: CASSLEGFEQYF. DNA of the CDR3: TGTGCCAGCAGTTTAGAGGGGTTCGAGCAGTACTTC.

The rearrangement joins TRBV19 to TRBJ1-1; D is unclear. The CDR3 covers 13 residues. From germline, CDR1 is LNHDA and CDR2 SQIVND (reference sequence). Trimming shortened V by 6 bases and J by 3 bases, and 11 bases separated the two germline ends. The DNA for the CDR3 is TGTGCCAGTAGCAGGAGGAGGGACACTGAAGCTTTCTTT. Encoded protein: CASSRRRDTEAFF.

The J gene is TRBJ2-1, the V gene TRBV3-1 (or the pseudogene TRBV3-2), with 9 bases matching TRBD2. Germline V gene sequence: CDR1 LGHDT, CDR2 YNNKEL (reference sequence). V was clipped by 7 bases and J by 9 bases; unmatched bases: 16. The CDR3 runs to 16 residues. The CDR3 loop reads CASKRGREGDGGEQFF. The CDR3 bases are TGTGCCAGCAAACGGGGGCGGGAGGGCGACGGGGGTGAGCAGTTCTTC.

The rearrangement joins TRBV27 to TRBJ1-4; D gene unclear. This CDR3 comprises 19 residues. Trimming stripped 2 bases from V and 0 bases from J, with 19 bases between. Germline CDR1 MNHEY, CDR2 SMNVEV (reference sequence). CDR3 protein: CASSLRPLWFGATNEKLFF. In DNA, the CDR3 is TGTGCCAGCAGTTTAAGGCCCCTATGGTTTGGAGCAACTAATGAAAAACTGTTTTTT.

The chain uses TRBV29-1 and TRBJ1-1; TRBD1 aligns across 9 bases. In germline, CDR1 is SQVTM, CDR2 ANQGSEA. The V and J ends lost 7 bases and 0 bases, in that order; junction bases with no gene match: 9. This CDR3 is built from 15 residues. The chain's CDR3 is CSAGTGWGMNTEAFF. For the CDR3, the DNA is TGCAGCGCCGGGACAGGGTGGGGGATGAACACTGAAGCTTTCTTT.

The J gene is TRBJ2-7, the V gene TRBV10-3; 7 nucleotides line up with TRBD2. CDR3 length: 13 amino acids. Germline values: CDR1 ENHRY, CDR2 SYGVKD. The ends lost 11 bases at V and 5 bases at J; junction bases unmatched: 12. CDR3: CAASSGITDEQYF. CDR3 nucleotides: TGTGCCGCTTCGAGCGGGATAACGGACGAGCAGTACTTC.

This sequence joins TRBV5-6 and TRBJ1-4, with 8 nucleotides matching TRBD1. J gave up 6 bases and V 1 base, and 5 bases lay outside the gene matches. The germline V gene has CDR1 SGHDT and CDR2 YYEEEE. The CDR3 runs to 15 residues. The CDR3 nucleotides are TGTGCCAGCAGCTTGCGGACAGGGTGGGATGAAAAACTGTTTTTT. Encoded protein: CASSLRTGWDEKLFF. The full variable domain, completed using reference TRBV5-6 and TRBJ1-4, is DAGVTQSPTHLIKTRGQQVTLRCSPKSGHDTVSWYQQALGQGPQFIFQYYEEEERQRGNFPDRFSGHQFPNYSSELNVNALLLGDSALYLCASSLRTGWDEKLFFGSGTQLSVL.

This sequence joins TRBV7-6 and TRBJ2-5; either TRBD1 or TRBD2 may supply D (6 bases each). The germline CDR1 and CDR2 sequences are SGHVS and FNYEAQ. The CDR3 is made up of 15 amino acids. V gave up 1 base and J gave up 4 bases, with 13 bases separating them. This CDR3 is CASSLGGAGLETQYF. CDR3 sequence (DNA): TGTGCCAGCAGCTTAGGGGGGGCAGGGCTAGAGACCCAGTACTTC.

The genes are TRBV20-1 and TRBJ2-5; no reliable D call. Per germline, CDR1 DFQATT and CDR2 SNEGSKA (reference sequence). V lost 7 bases to trimming and J lost 5 bases, with 5 bases between them. CDR3 length: 9 residues. CDR3 bases: TGCAGTGTGTGGGAGACCCAGTACTTC. Translated, it gives CSVWETQYF.

This clone has just a few counts. The chain has TRBV24-1 and TRBJ2-3; 10 bases match TRBD1. Germline CDR1 KGHDR, CDR2 SFDVKD. J was trimmed by 4 bases and V by 3 bases; bases with no gene match: 3. This CDR3 contains 15 residues. CDR3 sequence reads: CATSDETGGADTQYF. In DNA, the CDR3 is TGTGCCACCAGTGATGAGACAGGGGGCGCAGATACGCAGTATTTT.

The chain combines TRBV7-6 with TRBJ2-7, with D perhaps matching TRBD1 or TRBD2 (5 bases each). Trimming left V 0 bases short and J 0 bases short, with 12 bases between. The CDR3 consists of 16 residues. The germline V gene has CDR1 SGHVS and CDR2 FNYEAQ. The CDR3 is CASSLASGAGSYEQYF. The CDR3 DNA follows: TGTGCCAGCAGCTTAGCGTCCGGGGCGGGCTCCTACGAGCAGTACTTC. The full variable domain, with the rest looked up from reference TRBV7-6 and TRBJ2-7, is GAGVSQSPRYKVTKRGQDVALRCDPISGHVSLYWYRQALGQGPEFLTYFNYEAQQDKSGLPNDRFSAERPEGSISTLTIQRTEQRDSAMYRCASSLASGAGSYEQYFGPGTRLTVT.

Here the CDR3 reads CASINSEWYGDTEAFF. DNA of the CDR3: TGTGCCAGCATCAATTCCGAGTGGTACGGGGACACTGAAGCTTTCTTT. V and J are TRBV7-6 and TRBJ1-1, with D uncertain. Germline-derived CDR1 and CDR2 are SGHVS and FNYEAQ. Trimming pared 7 bases from V and 3 bases from J, leaving 21 bases between. The CDR3 runs to 16 residues.

V is TRBV3-1 (or the pseudogene TRBV3-2) and J is TRBJ2-5; D is undetermined. V was cut by 2 bases and J by 2 bases, with 0 bases left in between. The CDR3 consists of 11 residues. From germline, CDR1 is LGHDT and CDR2 YNNKEL (reference sequence). The CDR3 DNA sequence: TGTGCCAGCAGCCAACAAGAGACCCAGTACTTC. Translation: CASSQQETQYF.

The chain recombines TRBV20-1 with TRBJ1-2; perhaps TRBD1 as D (6 bases). Between the trimmed V and J ends, which lost 3 bases and 4 bases, there was a span of 12 bases. Germline V CDR1 and CDR2: DFQATT, SNEGSKA (reference sequence). The CDR3 extends over 13 amino acids. CDR3: CSASAGDLYGYTF. DNA of the CDR3: TGCAGTGCTAGTGCAGGGGACCTCTATGGCTACACCTTC.

In this sample, this clone turned up once. The chain employs TRBV11-2 and TRBJ1-3; no reliable D call. Germline V gene data show CDR1 as SGHAT and CDR2 as FQNNGV. This CDR3 is 16 amino acids long. With 5 bases removed from V and 0 bases from J, the gap between germline ends came to 14 bases. CDR3 sequence: CASSVLAPLSGNTIYF. DNA of the CDR3: TGTGCCAGCAGCGTCCTCGCTCCGCTCTCTGGAAACACCATATATTTT. The whole variable domain, filled in from reference TRBV11-2 and TRBJ1-3, reads EAGVAQSPRYKIIEKRQSVAFWCNPISGHATLYWYQQILGQGPKLLIQFQNNGVVDDSQLPKDRFSAERLKGVDSTLKIQPAKLEDSAVYLCASSVLAPLSGNTIYFGEGSWLTVV.

The rearrangement links TRBV7-8 to TRBJ2-1; 10 bases are shared with TRBD2. Per germline, CDR1 SGHVS and CDR2 FQNEAQ. J gave up 9 bases and V 1 base, and 6 bases lay outside the gene matches. This CDR3 comprises 15 residues. The DNA for the CDR3 is TGTGCCAGCAGCTTAGTGATAGCGGGAGGTGCTGAGCAGTTCTTC. Protein: CASSLVIAGGAEQFF.

V gene TRBV15 combines with J gene TRBJ2-5; possibly TRBD1 for D (6 bases). CDR1 is LNHNV and CDR2 is YYDKDF in the germline V gene (reference sequence). CDR3 length equals 14 residues. V was clipped by 2 bases and J by 5 bases, with 12 bases between them. CDR3 nucleotides: TGTGCCACCAGCAGAACGGACAGTTGGGAGACCCAGTACTTC. Protein sequence: CATSRTDSWETQYF.

Judged by abundance, this clone is medium-sized (0.01 to 0.1%). The J gene is TRBJ1-1, the V gene TRBV5-5, with D unclear. Trimming cost V 4 bases and J 3 bases, with 10 bases left between them. Germline values: CDR1 SGHKS, CDR2 YYEKEE (reference sequence). The CDR3 is 13 amino acids. The CDR3 is CASSPGGDTEAFF. The CDR3 region has the DNA TGTGCCAGCAGCCCGGGCGGGGACACTGAAGCTTTCTTT.

The chain carries TRBV29-1 and TRBJ1-1, with TRBD1 matching 7 bases. Trimming cost V 2 bases and J 8 bases; bases outside gene matches: 8. The CDR3 has 13 residues. Germline loops: CDR1 SQVTM, CDR2 ANQGSEA. The CDR3 spells CSVESGTVSEAFF. DNA of the CDR3: TGCAGCGTTGAATCCGGGACAGTAAGCGAAGCTTTCTTT.

The chain combines TRBV4-1 with TRBJ2-3, with 8 positions matching TRBD2. Germline-derived CDR1 and CDR2 are MGHRA and YSYEKL. J gave up 0 bases and V 0 bases, and 8 bases lay outside the gene matches. The length of the CDR3 is 18 residues. Here the CDR3 DNA reads TGCGCCAGCAGCCAAGAAGGGGTTAGCGGGGCTAGCACAGATACGCAGTATTTT. Its protein is CASSQEGVSGASTDTQYF.

The CDR3 region has the DNA TGCAGCGTTGGGCGGGCCGGGGAGCTGTTTTTT. It encodes CSVGRAGELFF. The rearrangement joins TRBV29-1 to TRBJ2-2, with TRBD2 as a possible D gene (5 bases). The ends were cut back, 4 bases at V and 6 bases at J, with 6 bases in the middle. The CDR3 sequence is 11 residues long. The germline CDR1 and CDR2 sequences are SQVTM and ANQGSEA.

The chain is built from TRBV7-6 and TRBJ2-3; no reliable D call. The germline V gene encodes CDR1 SGHVS and CDR2 FNYEAQ. This CDR3 is built from 15 residues. V was clipped by 5 bases and J by 2 bases, with 14 bases between them. CDR3 in DNA: TGTGCCAGCAGCAAGGTCCCGGCGGACACAGATACGCAGTATTTT. It is translated as CASSKVPADTDTQYF. Based on the CDR3 plus reference TRBV7-6 and TRBJ2-3, the full variable domain is GAGVSQSPRYKVTKRGQDVALRCDPISGHVSLYWYRQALGQGPEFLTYFNYEAQQDKSGLPNDRFSAERPEGSISTLTIQRTEQRDSAMYRCASSKVPADTDTQYFGPGTRLTVL.

This chain links TRBV7-6 with TRBJ2-2; 14 bases line up with TRBD2. The CDR3 covers 16 residues. From germline, CDR1 is SGHVS and CDR2 FNYEAQ. V was clipped by 8 bases and J by 5 bases; unmatched bases: 7. Here the CDR3 reads CASGTSGRGATGELFF. The CDR3 DNA is TGTGCCAGCGGGACTAGCGGGAGAGGGGCAACCGGGGAGCTGTTTTTT.

This clone was detected only once. J is TRBJ2-3 and V is TRBV6-5; D unresolved. The V gene's germline CDR1 is MNHEY and CDR2 SVGAGI. Deletions cut 8 bases from V and 0 bases from J, with 9 bases between. This CDR3 region has 13 residues. This chain's CDR3 is CASLPPSTDTQYF. The DNA for the CDR3 is TGTGCCAGCCTCCCTCCTAGCACAGATACGCAGTATTTT.

The V and J genes are TRBV18 and TRBJ2-3; a weak D match, TRBD2 (6 bases). V dropped 2 bases and J dropped 4 bases, with 16 bases sitting between them. The CDR3 length is 16 residues. CDR1 and CDR2 (germline): KGHSH, LQKENI. The CDR3 DNA reads as TGTGCCAGCTCACCAATGCGGGGCTGGGGTTCAGATACGCAGTATTTT. Translation gives CASSPMRGWGSDTQYF. Based on the CDR3 plus reference TRBV18 and TRBJ2-3, the full variable domain is NAGVMQNPRHLVRRRGQEARLRCSPMKGHSHVYWYRQLPEEGLKFMVYLQKENIIDESGMPKERFSAEFPKEGPSILRIQQVVRGDSAAYFCASSPMRGWGSDTQYFGPGTRLTVL.

The chain has TRBV5-1 and TRBJ2-1, with D maybe TRBD1 (5 bases). Per germline, CDR1 SGHRS and CDR2 YFSETQ. The CDR3 is 14 amino acids. V lost 1 base to trimming and J lost 8 bases, with 13 bases between them. CDR3 sequence: CASSLNQGRDEQFF. The CDR3 DNA reads TGCGCCAGCAGCTTGAATCAGGGCCGCGATGAGCAGTTCTTC.